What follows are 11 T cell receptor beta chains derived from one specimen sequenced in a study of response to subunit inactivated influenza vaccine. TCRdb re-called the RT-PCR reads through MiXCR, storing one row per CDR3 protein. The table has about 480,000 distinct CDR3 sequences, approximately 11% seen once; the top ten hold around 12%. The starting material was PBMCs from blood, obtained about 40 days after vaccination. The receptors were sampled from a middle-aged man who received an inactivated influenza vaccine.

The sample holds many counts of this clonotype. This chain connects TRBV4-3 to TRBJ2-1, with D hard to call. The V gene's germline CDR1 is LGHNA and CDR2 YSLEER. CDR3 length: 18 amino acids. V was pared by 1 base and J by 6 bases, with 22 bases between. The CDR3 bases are TGCGCCAGCAGCCAAGCCACCCCCGAGTTGGCAGGACGCAATGAGCAGTTCTTC. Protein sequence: CASSQATPELAGRNEQFF.

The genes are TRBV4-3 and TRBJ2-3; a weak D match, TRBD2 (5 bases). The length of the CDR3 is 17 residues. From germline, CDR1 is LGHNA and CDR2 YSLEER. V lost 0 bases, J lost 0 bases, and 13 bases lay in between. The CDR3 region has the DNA TGCGCCAGCAGCCAAGATTTTACGGGGTCTAGCACAGATACGCAGTATTTT. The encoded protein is CASSQDFTGSSTDTQYF.

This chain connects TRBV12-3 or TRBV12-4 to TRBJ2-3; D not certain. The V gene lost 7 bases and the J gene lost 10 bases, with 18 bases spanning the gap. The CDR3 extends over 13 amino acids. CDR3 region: CASNLGRKDPQYF. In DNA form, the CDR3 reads TGTGCCAGCAACTTAGGACGGAAGGATCCGCAGTATTTT.

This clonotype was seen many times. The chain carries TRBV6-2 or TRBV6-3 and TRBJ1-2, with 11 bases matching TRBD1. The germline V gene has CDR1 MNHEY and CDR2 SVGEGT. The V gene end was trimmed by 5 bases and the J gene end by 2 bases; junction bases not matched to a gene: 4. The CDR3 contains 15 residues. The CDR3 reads CASSRRTGGNYGYTF. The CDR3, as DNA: TGTGCCAGCAGTCGACGGACAGGGGGCAACTATGGCTACACCTTC.

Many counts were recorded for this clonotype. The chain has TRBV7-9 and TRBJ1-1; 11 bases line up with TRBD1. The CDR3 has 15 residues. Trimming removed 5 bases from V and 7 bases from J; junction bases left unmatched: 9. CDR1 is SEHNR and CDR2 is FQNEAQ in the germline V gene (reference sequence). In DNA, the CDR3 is TGTGCCAGCAGCCGAGGGACAGGGGGAAATGGTGAAGCTTTCTTT. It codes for CASSRGTGGNGEAFF.

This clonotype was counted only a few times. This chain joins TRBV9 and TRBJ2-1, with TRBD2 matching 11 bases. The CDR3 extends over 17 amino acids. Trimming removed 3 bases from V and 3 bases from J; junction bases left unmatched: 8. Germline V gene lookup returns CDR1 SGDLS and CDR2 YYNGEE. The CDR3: CASSGLAGGRVYNEQFF. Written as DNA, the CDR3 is TGTGCCAGCAGCGGATTAGCGGGAGGGCGGGTCTACAATGAGCAGTTCTTC.

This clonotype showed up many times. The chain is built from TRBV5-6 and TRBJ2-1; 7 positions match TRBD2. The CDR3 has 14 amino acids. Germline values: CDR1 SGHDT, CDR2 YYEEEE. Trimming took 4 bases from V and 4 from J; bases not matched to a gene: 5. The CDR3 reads CASSPWTSYNEQFF. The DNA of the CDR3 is TGTGCCAGCAGCCCATGGACTAGTTACAATGAGCAGTTCTTC.

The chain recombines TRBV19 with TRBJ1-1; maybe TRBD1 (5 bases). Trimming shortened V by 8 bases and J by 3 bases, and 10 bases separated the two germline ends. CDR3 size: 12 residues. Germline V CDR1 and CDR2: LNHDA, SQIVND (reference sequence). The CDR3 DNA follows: TGTGCCAGTTCGTGGGGGTACACTGAAGCTTTCTTT. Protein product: CASSWGYTEAFF. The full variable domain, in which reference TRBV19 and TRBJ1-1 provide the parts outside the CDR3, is DGGITQSPKYLFRKEGQNVTLSCEQNLNHDAMYWYRQDPGQGLRLIYYSQIVNDFQKGDIAEGYSVSREKKESFPLTVTSAQKNPTAFYLCASSWGYTEAFFGQGTRLTVV.

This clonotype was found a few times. DNA for the CDR3: TGCAGCGTTCTCGCGGGGGGGCCCTACGAGCAGTACTTC. This sequence encodes CSVLAGGPYEQYF. The chain recombines TRBV29-1 with TRBJ2-7; 9 bases map to TRBD2. The CDR3 loop spans 13 amino acids. V dropped 5 bases and J dropped 2; count of bases not matched to a gene: 4. Germline loops: CDR1 SQVTM, CDR2 ANQGSEA.

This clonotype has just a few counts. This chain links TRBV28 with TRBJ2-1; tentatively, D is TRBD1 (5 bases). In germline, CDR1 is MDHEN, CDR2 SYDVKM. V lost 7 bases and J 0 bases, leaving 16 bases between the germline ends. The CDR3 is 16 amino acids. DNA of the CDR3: TGTGCCAGCACTTCGGCTCAGGGTGGCTCCTACAATGAGCAGTTCTTC. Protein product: CASTSAQGGSYNEQFF.

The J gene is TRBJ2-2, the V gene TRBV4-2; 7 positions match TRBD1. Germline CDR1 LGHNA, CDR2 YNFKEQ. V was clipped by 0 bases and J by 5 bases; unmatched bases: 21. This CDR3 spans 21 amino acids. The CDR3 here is CASSQDIIVVRGTVYTGELFF. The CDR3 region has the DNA TGTGCCAGCAGCCAAGATATCATAGTCGTTAGAGGGACAGTTTATACCGGGGAGCTGTTTTTT.